These 18 T cell receptor beta chains came from one sample sequenced in a study of T cell responses to AZD1222 COVID-19 vaccine (dated by TCRdb to the early 2020s). Interpreted using the paper, the time point label stands for: sample from adult after SARS-CoV-2 infection, after symptom onset. The receptor library was made with the immunoSEQ multiplex PCR assay. TCRdb's version of the immuneACCESS table is confined to in-frame rearrangements and falls short of the full clone set. An unresolved V gene accounts for under half of the shortfall where checked; the remainder is of unknown origin. For this sample the table gives around 140,000 clones, of which 85% to 95% were detected only once. In total, the top ten clones hold approximately 12% of the sample. Sample: peripheral blood, taken after recovery from COVID-19. The receptors originated from an adult who had recovered from COVID-19.

This clone turned up a few times. V and J are TRBV7-8 and TRBJ2-7; 8 nucleotides agree with TRBD1. The CDR3 has 14 amino acids. Germline V gene sequence: CDR1 SGHVS, CDR2 FQNEAQ. V trimming: 4 bases; J trimming: 4 bases; junction bases outside the gene matches: 6. The DNA of the CDR3 is TGTGCCAGCAGCTGGCCAGGGGGCGAGTACGAGCAGTACTTC. Amino acids: CASSWPGGEYEQYF.

The chain combines TRBV10-1 with TRBJ2-1, with no clear D. Per the germline V gene, CDR1 is WNHNN and CDR2 is SYGVQD (reference sequence). V was trimmed by 0 bases and J by 8 bases, leaving 11 bases between them. The CDR3 is 14 residues long. The CDR3 DNA reads TGCGCCAGCAGTGAGTCGCGCGTCAGCGATGAGCAGTTCTTC. Translation gives CASSESRVSDEQFF.

This sequence joins TRBV2 and TRBJ1-1; D is uncertain. V was clipped by 4 bases and J by 0 bases, with 12 bases between them. Germline V gene sequence: CDR1 SNHLY, CDR2 FYNNEI. The CDR3 length is 15 residues. The CDR3 sequence is CASSGPGLVNTEAFF. Here the CDR3 DNA reads TGTGCCAGCAGTGGCCCCGGGCTAGTGAACACTGAAGCTTTCTTT.

The chain combines TRBV7-2 with TRBJ1-5; a possible D gene is TRBD1 (5 bases). Looked up from germline, CDR1 is SGHTA and CDR2 is FQGNSA. V gave up 5 bases and J gave up 1 base, with 12 bases separating them. CDR3 length: 15 amino acids. The CDR3 DNA follows: TGTGCCAGCAGCGTCGGACACTTAAGCAATCAGCCCCAGCATTTT. Protein product: CASSVGHLSNQPQHF.

The chain carries TRBV30 and TRBJ2-7, with TRBD2 identical over 8 bases. Germline lookup yields CDR1 GTSNPN and CDR2 SVGIG (reference sequence). This CDR3 contains 12 residues. The ends lost 4 bases at V and 4 bases at J; junction bases unmatched: 3. The CDR3 is CAWKREFYEQYF. In DNA, the CDR3 is TGTGCCTGGAAGCGGGAGTTTTACGAGCAGTACTTC.

The chain has TRBV2 and TRBJ1-5, with D possibly matching TRBD1 (6 bases). The germline V gene encodes CDR1 SNHLY and CDR2 FYNNEI. This CDR3 contains 19 residues. V was shortened by 6 bases and J by 0 bases, with 24 bases between the two germline ends. The DNA of the CDR3 is TGTGCCAGCAGAGGACAGCCGTTCAACCCCGTCTATAGCAATCAGCCCCAGCATTTT. Translation gives CASRGQPFNPVYSNQPQHF.

The rearrangement links TRBV28 to TRBJ2-7, with D possibly TRBD2 on 5 matching bases. The germline gives CDR1 MDHEN, CDR2 SYDVKM. The CDR3 extends over 13 amino acids. V lost 6 bases and J lost 5, with 14 bases in between. DNA of the CDR3: TGTGCCAGCAGCTATAACGCGGGCGACGAGCAGTACTTC. As protein: CASSYNAGDEQYF.

V is TRBV27 and J is TRBJ2-7; D might be TRBD1 or TRBD2, each matching 5 bases. V lost 6 bases, J lost 3 bases, and 21 bases lay in between. CDR3 size: 16 residues. The germline V gene has CDR1 MNHEY and CDR2 SMNVEV (reference sequence). CDR3 in amino acids: CASSTGTPQLGYEQYF. The CDR3, as DNA: TGTGCCAGCAGCACCGGGACCCCTCAATTGGGCTACGAGCAGTACTTC.

J is TRBJ2-1 and V is TRBV27, with 14 bases matching TRBD2. The V segment lost 8 bases and the J segment 2 bases; nucleotides outside the gene matches: 5. Germline lookup yields CDR1 MNHEY and CDR2 SMNVEV (reference sequence). CDR3 length: 16 amino acids. The CDR3 loop reads CASEGTSGSPYNEQFF. The CDR3, as DNA: TGTGCCAGCGAGGGGACTAGCGGGAGTCCCTACAATGAGCAGTTCTTC.

The V call is TRBV9, the J call TRBJ1-1; TRBD1 matches at 7 bases. Trimming cost V 0 bases and J 8 bases; bases outside gene matches: 4. The CDR3 runs 13 residues. Per germline, CDR1 SGDLS and CDR2 YYNGEE. Here the CDR3 reads CASSVDLRGEAFF. The CDR3 DNA is TGTGCCAGCAGCGTAGACCTCAGGGGGGAAGCTTTCTTT.

V is TRBV4-1 and J is TRBJ2-3, with D unclear. The CDR3 has 16 amino acids. The ends were cut back, 0 bases at V and 2 bases at J, with 12 bases in the middle. Germline lookup yields CDR1 MGHRA and CDR2 YSYEKL. The CDR3 bases are TGCGCCAGCAGCCAAGAAGACCCACTAAACACAGATACGCAGTATTTT. Protein product: CASSQEDPLNTDTQYF.

This clone was counted only a few times. The junction and the germline gene differ at one end; a read error may be behind it. The chain links TRBV5-8 to TRBJ2-1; the match to TRBD2 covers 16 bases. The CDR3 has 15 amino acids. CDR1 and CDR2 (germline): SGHTS, YDEGEE. The CDR3 sequence: CSGTSGRGRRNEQFF. In DNA, the CDR3 is TGCTCCGGGACTAGCGGGAGGGGGAGGCGCAATGAGCAGTTCTTC.

The sample holds a few counts of this clone. The chain couples TRBV9 to TRBJ2-1; weak D call: TRBD1 (6 bases). The CDR3 runs 16 residues. Germline V gives CDR1 SGDLS, CDR2 YYNGEE. V was trimmed by 3 bases and J by 5 bases, leaving 18 bases between them. The CDR3 reads CASSAGDITYHNEQFF. The CDR3 DNA is TGTGCCAGCAGCGCCGGGGACATCACTTATCACAATGAGCAGTTCTTC.

As for this clone: An end of the junction differs from the germline gene, which may be a read error. V gene TRBV7-9 combines with J gene TRBJ2-3, with 13 nucleotides matching TRBD2. Germline values: CDR1 SEHNR, CDR2 FQNEAQ (reference sequence). CDR3 length: 17 amino acids. The CDR3 is CASRSRTSGGSTDTQCF. The CDR3 DNA follows: TGTGCCAGCAGGTCCAGGACTAGCGGGGGTAGCACAGATACGCAGTGTTTT.

V and J are TRBV7-9 and TRBJ2-2, with 9 positions matching TRBD1. Germline values: CDR1 SEHNR, CDR2 FQNEAQ (reference sequence). V dropped 6 bases and J dropped 4; count of bases not matched to a gene: 3. The CDR3 extends over 14 amino acids. Here the CDR3 reads CASRMGQGTGELFF. The CDR3 coding sequence is TGTGCCAGCAGAATGGGACAGGGCACCGGGGAGCTGTTTTTT.

J is TRBJ1-3 and V is TRBV9; TRBD1 might be the D (6 bases). This CDR3 comprises 17 residues. Trimming took 0 bases from V and 0 from J, leaving 13 bases between them. Germline V lookup: CDR1 SGDLS, CDR2 YYNGEE. The CDR3 DNA reads TGTGCCAGCAGCGTAGGAGGGGGAACCAACTCTGGAAACACCATATATTTT. Translating it yields CASSVGGGTNSGNTIYF.

V is TRBV10-2 and J is TRBJ1-5, with a possible D match to TRBD1 (5 bases). V was clipped by 6 bases and J by 0 bases, with 21 bases between them. Germline CDR1 is WSHSY and CDR2 is SAAADI. The CDR3 runs to 18 residues. DNA for the CDR3: TGCGCCAGCAGACCGGGACTCACCGCGGGATATAGCAATCAGCCCCAGCATTTT. This gives the protein CASRPGLTAGYSNQPQHF.

This sequence joins TRBV6-5 and TRBJ2-1, with TRBD2 matching over 13 bases. The junction had 4 bases not matched to a gene; V was cut back by 8 bases and J by 6 bases. Looked up from germline, CDR1 is MNHEY and CDR2 is SVGAGI. The CDR3 length is 14 residues. The CDR3 DNA reads TGTGCCAGCCGGACTAGCGGGAGAAGCAATGAGCAGTTCTTC. Its protein is CASRTSGRSNEQFF.